Following are 5 T cell receptor beta chains from one sample sequenced in a study of metastatic and nonmetastatic thyroid tumors. Among the patients, none had received any treatment before thyroid surgery. TCRdb re-called the PCR reads via MiXCR. The sample consists of 15,000 to 20,000 clones, around 26% of them appearing once. The specimen sequenced was tumor tissue. These receptor sequences come from a female donor with papillary thyroid cancer or a benign thyroid nodule (not recorded which). Some clones in this sample may be carry-over from other donors' samples.

This sequence joins TRBV15 and TRBJ2-7; D remains ambiguous. This CDR3 is built from 13 residues. Germline CDR1 LNHNV, CDR2 YYDKDF (reference sequence). The V end was cut by 0 bases, the J end by 5 bases, with 8 bases between. This chain's CDR3 is CATSRDRFDEQYF. The CDR3 DNA reads TGTGCCACCAGCAGAGACAGGTTCGACGAGCAGTACTTC.

This rearrangement joins TRBV7-3 to TRBJ1-2, with 9 bases fitting TRBD1. Germline V gene lookup returns CDR1 SGHTA and CDR2 FQGTGA. V dropped 0 bases and J dropped 6; count of bases not matched to a gene: 8. CDR3 length: 16 amino acids. The chain's CDR3 is CASSLTPGTGLDGYTF. CDR3 DNA: TGTGCCAGCAGCTTAACCCCCGGGACAGGGCTTGATGGCTACACCTTC.

This clone appeared many times. The V gene is TRBV20-1, the J gene TRBJ2-1, with D tentatively TRBD2 (6 bases). The germline V and J ends were trimmed by 3 bases and 3 bases, with 18 bases remaining between them. There are 16 residues in the CDR3. The germline CDR1 and CDR2 sequences are DFQATT and SNEGSKA (reference sequence). CDR3 DNA: TGCAGTGCTAGGCCTCCATTTGGCGGGATCTACAATGAGCAGTTCTTC. Translation: CSARPPFGGIYNEQFF.

This clone was counted between two and nine times. The junction differs from germline at one of its ends, possibly a read error. The chain employs TRBV6-5 and TRBJ2-7; the D gene could be TRBD1 or TRBD2 (6 bases each). The CDR3 extends over 14 amino acids. The germline gives CDR1 MNHEY, CDR2 SVGAGI. Here the CDR3 reads CASSHSTGRYEQYF. The CDR3 region has the DNA TGTGCCAGCAGTCACTCAACAGGGAGGTACGAGCAGTACTTC.

This clone was picked up many times. The rearrangement joins TRBV6-1 to TRBJ2-4; D tentatively fits TRBD1 or TRBD2 (5 bases each). V lost 2 bases to trimming and J lost 8 bases, with 19 bases between them. The CDR3 is 16 residues long. CDR1 MNHNS and CDR2 SASEGT come from the germline V gene. The chain's CDR3 is CASSERGGHPRDIQYF. The DNA for the CDR3 is TGTGCCAGCAGTGAAAGGGGCGGCCACCCGAGGGACATTCAGTACTTC.